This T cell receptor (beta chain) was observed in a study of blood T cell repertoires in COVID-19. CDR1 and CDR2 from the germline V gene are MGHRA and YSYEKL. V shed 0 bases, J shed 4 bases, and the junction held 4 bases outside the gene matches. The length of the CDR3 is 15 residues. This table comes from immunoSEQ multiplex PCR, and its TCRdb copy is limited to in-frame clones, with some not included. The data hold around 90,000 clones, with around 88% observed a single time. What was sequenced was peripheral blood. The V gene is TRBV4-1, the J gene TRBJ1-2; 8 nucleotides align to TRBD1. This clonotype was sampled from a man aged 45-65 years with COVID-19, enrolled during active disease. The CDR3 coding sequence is TGCGCCAGCAGCCAAGATGGGCAGGGGGCCTATGGCTACACCTTC. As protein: CASSQDGQGAYGYTF.